This T cell receptor beta chain appears in the sequencing data of a study of shared clonotypes between healthy human individuals. Points from the study as a whole: Sequencing depth was predicted to influence how clonotypes are shared among donors. When compared with the clonotypes that were shared by all four sorted-subset donors, the non-shared clonotypes turned out to have lower generation probabilities.

This CDR3 contains 17 residues. The V and J ends lost 6 bases and 5 bases, in that order; junction bases with no gene match: 10. Germline assignment: CDR1 LNHDA and CDR2 SQIVND (reference sequence). Notes on this clone: The antigen is not known.

At deep level, the assay was performed. Each replicate PCR on the sorted subsets used about 220 ng DNA (approximately 33,000 T cell genomes). Profiling relied on immunoSEQ multiplex PCR, and the TCRdb table lists in-frame clones only, not all of them. Of some 2.3 million clones in the sample, over 90% were seen once. Sequenced input: naive CD4+ T cells from PBMCs. The subset here: CD45RA+ positively selected. The sequence was obtained from a man younger than 35 in good health. Some clones in this sample may be carry-over from other donors' samples. The rearrangement links TRBV19 to TRBJ1-4, with 12 bases lining up with TRBD1. The CDR3 reads CASSQRDRGHVNEKLFF. The CDR3 region has the DNA TGTGCCAGTAGCCAAAGGGACAGGGGGCATGTAAATGAAAAACTGTTTTTT.